This T cell receptor beta chain was recovered during a study of cytomegalovirus exposure and HLA in healthy donors. Study results and limitations: Excluded were some V segments that proved indistinguishable, including TRBV6-2 and TRBV6-3. In a later analysis, donors in an Asian-associated ancestry cluster reportedly had fewer N-insertions in productive TCRs than the cohort mean.

As concerns this clone: The antigen remains undetermined.

The PCR ran on 60 Vbeta and 13 Jbeta primers. TCRdb's copy holds only in-frame clones and misses some; the assay was immunoSEQ multiplex PCR. The profile shows some 140,000 clones, about 76% of them singletons. The germline CDR1 and CDR2 sequences are LNHNV and YYDKDF (reference sequence). This CDR3 comprises 16 residues. V gave up 1 base and J gave up 5 bases; unmatched junction bases: 9. Source material: PBMCs. The clonotype was recovered from a female donor in good health and CMV-seronegative. This sequence joins TRBV15 and TRBJ2-7, with TRBD2 matching 9 bases. The CDR3 DNA is TGTGCCACCAGCAGAGGTAGCGGGAGAAGTGGAAACGAGCAGTACTTC. This codes for CATSRGSGRSGNEQYF.